These 30 T cell receptor beta chains originate from one sample sequenced in a study of T cell repertoires in cytomegalovirus infection (dated by TCRdb to between 2018 and 2021). Their antigens are not known. The sample was run on an Illumina HiSeq 1500. TCRdb reran the public reads through fastp at Q25 and MiXCR, keeping productive beta chains. Rows with a matching CDR3 protein are joined into one entry that keeps the most common DNA and genes. This sample gives about 890,000 distinct CDR3 sequences in total; around 29% of them show up just once. Roughly an eighth of the sample lies in the top ten. This specimen's treatment or condition label, per the study, means: in vitro stimulation with specific CMV peptide epitopes to enrich CMV-specific T cells. Sample: cultured CD8+ T cells from PBMCs, taken from culture after CMV antigen stimulation. The receptors stem from a human donor in good health (CMV status not recorded). Some clones in this sample may be carry-over from other donors' samples.

Of note for this clonotype: The junction departs from germline at one end; a sequencing error may be responsible. The rearrangement joins TRBV13 to TRBJ2-3; D remains ambiguous. Per germline, CDR1 PRHDT and CDR2 FYEKMQ (reference sequence). The CDR3 length is 15 residues. CDR3 nucleotides: TGTGCCTGCAGCCACGGGTTTTCAAGCACAGATACGCAGTATTTT. Amino acid sequence: CACSHGFSSTDTQYF.

The table lists this clonotype with a count of one. V usage is TRBV9 and J usage is TRBJ1-2, with D uncertain. Germline V gives CDR1 SGDLS, CDR2 YYNGEE. V was shortened by 0 bases and J by 1 base, with 7 bases between the two germline ends. CDR3 length equals 14 residues. Written as DNA, the CDR3 is TGTGCCAGCAGCGTAGTTGATGATAACTATGGCTACACCTTC. Its protein is CASSVVDDNYGYTF.

The chain combines TRBV12-3 or TRBV12-4 with TRBJ1-3; 8 positions match TRBD1. V trimming: 6 bases; J trimming: 2 bases; junction bases outside the gene matches: 9. The CDR3 runs to 16 residues. This CDR3 reads CASSPPGQAAGNTIYF. CDR3 coding DNA: TGTGCCAGCAGCCCTCCGGGACAGGCGGCTGGAAACACCATATATTTT.

The chain couples TRBV14 to TRBJ2-6, with D uncertain. The CDR3 runs 15 residues. Germline values: CDR1 SGHDN, CDR2 FVKESK. Trimming took 3 bases from V and 0 from J, leaving 6 bases between them. The CDR3 region is CASSHYHSGANVLTF. The CDR3 DNA reads as TGTGCCAGCAGCCACTACCACTCTGGGGCCAACGTCCTGACTTTC.

This clonotype was recorded a few times. V and J are TRBV10-3 and TRBJ2-7; D is unresolved. V was trimmed by 10 bases and J by 5 bases, leaving 12 bases between them. Germline V gives CDR1 ENHRY, CDR2 SYGVKD. The CDR3 is made up of 11 amino acids. The CDR3 here is CATRKGNEQYV. CDR3 sequence (DNA): TGTGCCACCCGGAAAGGAAACGAGCAGTACGTC.

The chain has TRBV27 and TRBJ2-7, with D perhaps TRBD1 or TRBD2 (5 bases each). The CDR3 has 14 residues. Deletions cut 10 bases from V and 6 bases from J, with 22 bases between. Germline CDR1 MNHEY, CDR2 SMNVEV (reference sequence). In DNA, the CDR3 is TGTGCCAACAGCCTTAAGAGGGGTTTTGGCGAGCAGTACGTC. Protein: CANSLKRGFGEQYV.

This rearrangement joins TRBV2 to TRBJ2-7; no clear D. The V end lost 4 bases, the J end lost 3 bases, and 10 bases lay between the germline ends. This CDR3 has 13 residues. In germline, CDR1 is SNHLY, CDR2 FYNNEI. CDR3 nucleotides: TGTGCCAGCAGTGGGTCCGGAGTCTACGAGCAGTACGTC. It yields the protein CASSGSGVYEQYV.

This clonotype came up a few times. The rearrangement links TRBV6-1 to TRBJ1-1; D not resolved. The V and J ends lost 3 bases and 0 bases respectively, with 8 bases between them. CDR1 and CDR2 (germline): MNHNS, SASEGT. The CDR3 loop spans 14 amino acids. The CDR3 protein is CASSERKMNTEAFF. DNA for the CDR3: TGTGCCAGCAGTGAGAGGAAAATGAACACTGAAGCTTTCTTT.

This clonotype was seen ten or more times. The chain carries TRBV3-1 and TRBJ1-1; the match to TRBD1 covers 7 bases. Germline V gene data show CDR1 as LGHDT and CDR2 as YNNKEL (reference sequence). There are 13 residues in the CDR3. With V trimmed by 4 bases and J by 4 bases, 3 bases remained unmatched. Here the CDR3 DNA reads TGTGCCAGCAGCCCAGGGGGTGTCACTGAAGCTTTCTTT. This codes for CASSPGGVTEAFF.

This clonotype was detected only a few times. The chain has TRBV2 and TRBJ1-3; unclear D gene. In germline, CDR1 is SNHLY, CDR2 FYNNEI. Trimming cost V 1 base and J 0 bases, with 10 bases left between them. This CDR3 contains 16 residues. CDR3 sequence reads: CASSEGVGISGNTIYF. The DNA for the CDR3 is TGTGCCAGCAGTGAAGGGGTCGGGATCTCTGGAAACACCATATATTTT.

This clonotype was recorded many times. V gene TRBV7-2 combines with J gene TRBJ2-1, with no clear D. The length of the CDR3 is 16 residues. Germline CDR1 is SGHTA and CDR2 is FQGNSA. V lost 2 bases, J lost 0 bases, and 11 bases lay in between. The CDR3 DNA sequence: TGTGCCAGCAGCTTAAACGCCGGGTCCTCCTACAATGAGCAGTTCTTC. This gives the protein CASSLNAGSSYNEQFF.

The chain carries TRBV12-3 or TRBV12-4 and TRBJ1-5; D gene unclear. This CDR3 is 13 amino acids long. V dropped 5 bases and J dropped 7 bases, with 12 bases sitting between them. The CDR3 is CASSPIVQQPQHF. The CDR3 DNA sequence: TGTGCCAGCAGTCCGATCGTCCAGCAGCCCCAGCATTTT.

This clonotype was observed at least ten times. The rearrangement uses TRBV5-5 and TRBJ1-2, with a weak D call TRBD1 (6 bases). V lost 2 bases to trimming and J lost 4 bases, with 27 bases between them. Germline values: CDR1 SGHKS, CDR2 YYEKEE (reference sequence). The CDR3 runs to 19 residues. This chain's CDR3 is CASSLNFLAGVRSSYGYTF. CDR3 DNA: TGTGCCAGCAGCTTAAACTTTTTGGCAGGGGTACGGTCCTCCTATGGCTACACCTTC.

This clonotype was seen ten or more times. V is TRBV7-6 and J is TRBJ1-1; D possibly corresponds to TRBD1 (5 bases). Germline CDR1 reads SGHVS; CDR2 reads FNYEAQ. There are 19 residues in the CDR3. V lost 4 bases to trimming and J lost 0 bases, with 24 bases between them. CDR3 residues: CASSSPEDITVDMNTEAFF. In nucleotides, the CDR3 is TGTGCCAGCAGCTCCCCCGAGGACATAACAGTCGATATGAACACTGAAGCTTTCTTT.

V and J are TRBV19 and TRBJ2-1; D call uncertain. The CDR3 is 14 amino acids. The ends were cut back, 0 bases at V and 6 bases at J, with 9 bases in the middle. Germline CDR1 and CDR2: LNHDA and SQIVND (reference sequence). The CDR3 spells CASSIDRPPNEQFF. For the CDR3, the DNA is TGTGCCAGTAGTATAGACCGTCCCCCCAATGAGCAGTTCTTC.

The chain combines TRBV10-2 with TRBJ1-2, with a possible D match to TRBD1 (6 bases). The ends were cut back, 2 bases at V and 2 bases at J, with 12 bases in the middle. The CDR3 length is 15 residues. Germline-derived CDR1 and CDR2 are WSHSY and SAAADI. The CDR3 here is CASSETGWGNYGYTF. In DNA form, the CDR3 reads TGCGCCAGCAGTGAGACAGGGTGGGGGAACTATGGCTACACCTTC.

As concerns this clonotype: Germline is not matched at one junction end, which may reflect a read error. V usage is TRBV4-2 and J usage is TRBJ2-7; maybe TRBD1 (7 bases). Germline V lookup: CDR1 LGHNA, CDR2 YNFKEQ. This CDR3 has 15 residues. DNA of the CDR3: TGTGCCCGCAGCCCCCAGGGGGGAACCCACTACGAGCAGTACTTC. Protein product: CARSPQGGTHYEQYF.

This chain joins TRBV7-2 and TRBJ2-6, with unresolved D. The CDR3 length is 15 residues. Germline V gene lookup returns CDR1 SGHTA and CDR2 FQGNSA. Trimming left V 6 bases short and J 0 bases short, with 9 bases between. The CDR3 is CASSAWVSGANVLTF. The CDR3 nucleotides are TGTGCCAGCAGTGCATGGGTCTCTGGGGCCAACGTCCTGACTTTC.

In regard to this clonotype: A much larger clone is a single base away; this may be a read error. The V and J genes are TRBV7-6 and TRBJ2-7; tentatively, D is TRBD1 (5 bases). Germline V lookup: CDR1 SGHVS, CDR2 FNYEAQ. The CDR3 extends over 13 amino acids. CDR3 bases: TGTGCCAACAGCCCGACAGCCTCCTACGAGCAGTACTTC. Amino acids: CANSPTASYEQYF. Filled out from reference TRBV7-6 and TRBJ2-7, the complete variable domain reads GAGVSQSPRYKVTKRGQDVALRCDPISGHVSLYWYRQALGQGPEFLTYFNYEAQQDKSGLPNDRFSAERPEGSISTLTIQRTEQRDSAMYRCANSPTASYEQYFGPGTRLTVT.

The chain couples TRBV6-5 to TRBJ1-1; 9 bases fit TRBD1. V was clipped by 1 base and J by 3 bases; unmatched bases: 6. The length of the CDR3 is 16 residues. CDR1 is MNHEY, CDR2 SVGAGI, per germline. This chain's CDR3 is CASSYFYRGLDTEAFF. The CDR3 nucleotides are TGTGCCAGCAGTTACTTCTACAGGGGGCTTGACACTGAAGCTTTCTTT.

V gene TRBV7-6 combines with J gene TRBJ2-1; weak D call: TRBD1 (5 bases). CDR1 is SGHVS and CDR2 is FNYEAQ in the germline V gene. V dropped 1 base and J dropped 5 bases, with 15 bases sitting between them. The CDR3 has 16 residues. CDR3 region: CASSLGWTLINNEQFF. The CDR3 nucleotides read TGTGCCAGCAGCTTAGGATGGACACTCATTAACAATGAGCAGTTCTTC.

This chain joins TRBV7-9 and TRBJ2-6, with D uncertain. The germline CDR1 and CDR2 sequences are SEHNR and FQNEAQ (reference sequence). Trimming stripped 7 bases from V and 0 bases from J, with 7 bases between. CDR3 length equals 14 residues. DNA for the CDR3: TGTGCCAGCATCGGCCTCTCTGGGGCCAACGTCCTGACTTTC. Its protein is CASIGLSGANVLTF. Variable domain in full (rest from reference TRBV7-9 and TRBJ2-6): DTGVSQNPRHKITKRGQNVTFRCDPISEHNRLYWYRQTLGQGPEFLTYFQNEAQLEKSRLLSDRFSAERPKGSFSTLEIQRTEQGDSAMYLCASIGLSGANVLTFGAGSRLTVL.

This clonotype showed up just a few times. The CDR3 sequence: CASSQDSVEQYF. The CDR3, as DNA: TGTGCCAGCAGCCAAGATTCGGTCGAGCAGTACTTC. This chain links TRBV14 with TRBJ2-7; unclear D gene. This CDR3 spans 12 amino acids. Germline V lookup: CDR1 SGHDN, CDR2 FVKESK. Trimming removed 0 bases from V and 6 bases from J, with 6 bases in between.

The chain carries TRBV6-5 and TRBJ1-2; the D gene is possibly TRBD1 (6 bases). Trimming stripped 3 bases from V and 1 base from J, with 18 bases between. CDR3 length: 17 residues. Germline CDR1 is MNHEY and CDR2 is SVGAGI. CDR3 in amino acids: CASSYGPTGIFNYGYTF. The DNA of the CDR3 is TGTGCCAGCAGTTATGGGCCTACAGGGATATTTAACTATGGCTACACCTTC.

This sequence joins TRBV28 and TRBJ2-2; 9 nucleotides align to TRBD2. With 3 bases clipped from V and 6 bases from J, the junction kept 11 bases outside the gene matches. CDR3 length: 17 amino acids. Germline CDR1 and CDR2: MDHEN and SYDVKM. The CDR3 protein is CASSFPFVLAGSGELFF. CDR3 coding DNA: TGTGCCAGCAGTTTCCCCTTTGTGCTAGCGGGGTCCGGGGAGCTGTTTTTT.

This clonotype showed up just a few times. This chain connects TRBV27 to TRBJ2-3; 8 bases line up with TRBD2. The CDR3 is made up of 14 amino acids. The germline V gene has CDR1 MNHEY and CDR2 SMNVEV (reference sequence). V dropped 6 bases and J dropped 6; count of bases not matched to a gene: 8. The CDR3 sequence is CASSPRGGRDTQYF. In DNA, the CDR3 is TGTGCCAGCAGCCCCCGGGGGGGCCGGGATACGCAGTATTTT.

This clonotype was picked up a small number of times. The rearrangement uses TRBV7-8 and TRBJ1-2, with D possibly matching TRBD1 (5 bases). Trimming removed 5 bases at V and 0 bases at J, with 16 bases between. The CDR3 totals 16 residues. Germline-derived CDR1 and CDR2 are SGHVS and FQNEAQ. This CDR3 is CASSILSGPSNYGYTF. CDR3 coding DNA: TGTGCCAGCAGCATCCTATCAGGGCCGTCTAACTATGGCTACACCTTC.

The V gene is TRBV5-6, the J gene TRBJ1-2; D is ambiguous. V lost 5 bases to trimming and J lost 3 bases, with 11 bases between them. Germline values: CDR1 SGHDT, CDR2 YYEEEE. CDR3 length: 13 residues. This chain's CDR3 is CASRPDIYYGYTF. The CDR3 nucleotides read TGTGCCAGCAGACCCGACATCTACTATGGCTACACCTTC.

This clonotype has just a few counts. This rearrangement joins TRBV6-1 to TRBJ2-5, with 11 bases fitting TRBD1. Trimming removed 6 bases from V and 5 bases from J; junction bases left unmatched: 8. Germline CDR1 MNHNS, CDR2 SASEGT. The CDR3 covers 15 residues. DNA of the CDR3: TGTGCCAGCAGGAACCGGGACAGGGGGGTTGAGACCCAGTACTTC. Translation: CASRNRDRGVETQYF.

The chain combines TRBV12-3 or TRBV12-4 with TRBJ2-1; no reliable D call. V lost 6 bases and J lost 0, with 15 bases in between. CDR3 size: 16 residues. The DNA for the CDR3 is TGTGCCAGCAGCTTTGTCCCGACGGTCTCCTACAATGAGCAGTTCTTC. Translated: CASSFVPTVSYNEQFF.